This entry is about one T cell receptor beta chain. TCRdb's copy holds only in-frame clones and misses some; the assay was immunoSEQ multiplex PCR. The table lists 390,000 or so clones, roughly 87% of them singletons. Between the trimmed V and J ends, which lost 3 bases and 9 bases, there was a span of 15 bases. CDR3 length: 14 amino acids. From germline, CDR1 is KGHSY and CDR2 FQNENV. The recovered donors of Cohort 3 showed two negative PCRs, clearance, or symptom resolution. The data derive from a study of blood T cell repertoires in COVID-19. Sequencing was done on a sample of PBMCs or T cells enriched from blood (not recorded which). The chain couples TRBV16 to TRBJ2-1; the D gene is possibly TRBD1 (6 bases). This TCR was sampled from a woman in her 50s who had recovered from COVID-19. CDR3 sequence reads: CASSHLPGQVEQFF. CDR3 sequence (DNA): TGTGCCAGCAGCCACCTTCCGGGACAAGTTGAGCAGTTCTTC.